The rows below give T cell receptor beta chains drawn from one sample of a study of shared clonotypes between healthy human individuals. Assay used: immunoSEQ multiplex PCR; TCRdb lists only in-frame clones, some missing. The sample records about 2.4 million clones, approximately 92% being singletons. Material for sequencing was naive CD4+ T cells sorted from blood. The receptor set was obtained from a man in his late teens or twenties in good health. The CDR3 runs from the conserved cysteine through the conserved F or W. D genes are given only for firm matches.

>TRBJ2-5|TRBV19|TRBD1
CASSPTGGFIQTQYF
TGTGCCAGTAGTCCGACAGGGGGCTTCATTCAGACCCAGTACTTC
>TRBJ2-3|TRBV11-2|TRBD2
CASSSGGGAPDTQYF
TGTGCCAGCAGCTCCGGCGGGGGGGCCCCAGATACGCAGTATTTT
>TRBJ2-7|TRBV7-8|-
CASSLEGRVVREQYF
TGTGCCAGCAGCTTAGAAGGGCGGGTCGTACGCGAGCAGTACTTC
>TRBJ1-4|TRBV5-1|-
CASSLGVGDNFNEKLFF
TGCGCCAGCAGCTTGGGAGTAGGGGACAACTTTAATGAAAAACTGTTTTTT
>TRBJ2-1|TRBV13|TRBD1
CASSPQYDRANNEQFF
TGTGCCAGCAGCCCGCAATACGACAGGGCCAACAATGAGCAGTTCTTC
>TRBJ2-2|TRBV5-1|-
CASRFGGLETGELFF
TGCGCCAGCAGATTCGGAGGGTTGGAAACCGGGGAGCTGTTTTTT
>TRBJ1-1|TRBV18|TRBD1
CASSPQSRGLNTEAFF
TGTGCCAGCTCACCACAATCAAGGGGGCTGAACACTGAAGCTTTCTTT
>TRBJ1-1|TRBV19|-
CASKVGALGTEAFF
TGTGCCAGTAAGGTAGGGGCATTGGGCACTGAAGCTTTCTTT
>TRBJ1-1|TRBV6-6|-
CASSEGTEAFF
TGTGCCAGCAGTGAGGGCACTGAAGCTTTCTTT
>TRBJ2-3|TRBV28|-
CASSSYYTRTLHTQYF
TGTGCCAGCAGTTCCTACTATACTCGAACACTACATACGCAGTATTTT